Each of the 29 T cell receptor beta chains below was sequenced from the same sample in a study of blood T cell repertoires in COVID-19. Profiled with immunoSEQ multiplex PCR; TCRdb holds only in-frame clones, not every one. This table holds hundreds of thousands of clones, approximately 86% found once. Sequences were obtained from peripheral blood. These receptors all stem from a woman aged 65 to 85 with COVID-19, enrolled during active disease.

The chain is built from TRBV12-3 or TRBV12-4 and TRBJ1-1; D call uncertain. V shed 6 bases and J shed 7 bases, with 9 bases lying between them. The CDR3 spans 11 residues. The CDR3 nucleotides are TGTGCCAGCAGCTCCTCGTTTGAAGCTTTCTTT. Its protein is CASSSSFEAFF.

CDR3 DNA: TGTGCCATCAGTGTAGTAGATGGAGAGACCCAGTACTTC. Its translation is CAISVVDGETQYF. The chain recombines TRBV10-3 with TRBJ2-5; D ambiguous. V lost 4 bases and J lost 4, with 10 bases in between. Germline values: CDR1 ENHRY, CDR2 SYGVKD. The CDR3 sequence is 13 residues long.

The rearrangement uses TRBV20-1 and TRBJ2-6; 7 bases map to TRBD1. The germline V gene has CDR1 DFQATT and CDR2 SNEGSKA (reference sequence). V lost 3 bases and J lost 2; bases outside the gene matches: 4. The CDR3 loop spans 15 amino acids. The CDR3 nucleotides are TGCAGTGCTAGTAGGCAGGGGGCTGGGGCCAACGTCCTGACTTTC. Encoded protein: CSASRQGAGANVLTF.

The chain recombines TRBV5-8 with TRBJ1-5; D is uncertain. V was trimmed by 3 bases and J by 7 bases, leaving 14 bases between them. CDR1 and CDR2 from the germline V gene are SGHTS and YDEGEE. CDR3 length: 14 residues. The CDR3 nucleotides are TGTGCCAGCAGCTCTCTCGCAGACAACCAGCCCCAGCATTTT. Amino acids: CASSSLADNQPQHF.

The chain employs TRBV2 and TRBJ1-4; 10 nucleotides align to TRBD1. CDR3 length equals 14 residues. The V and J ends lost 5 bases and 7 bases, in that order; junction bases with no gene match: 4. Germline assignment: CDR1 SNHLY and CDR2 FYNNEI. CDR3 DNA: TGTGCCAGCAGTCCGGACAGGGGGTCTGAAAAACTGTTTTTT. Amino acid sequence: CASSPDRGSEKLFF.

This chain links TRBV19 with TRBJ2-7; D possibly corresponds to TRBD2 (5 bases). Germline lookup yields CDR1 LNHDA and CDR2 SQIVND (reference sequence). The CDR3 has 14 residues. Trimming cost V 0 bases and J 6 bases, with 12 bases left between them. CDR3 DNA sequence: TGTGCCAGTAGTATAGATGGCGGGCGGACCGAGCAGTACTTC. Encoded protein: CASSIDGGRTEQYF.

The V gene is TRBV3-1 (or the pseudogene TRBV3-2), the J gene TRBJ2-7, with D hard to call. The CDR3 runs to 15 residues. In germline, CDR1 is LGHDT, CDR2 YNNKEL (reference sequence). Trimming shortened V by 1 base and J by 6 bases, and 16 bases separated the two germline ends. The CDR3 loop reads CASSQGLIWALEQYF. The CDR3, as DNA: TGTGCCAGCAGCCAAGGCCTCATTTGGGCTCTCGAGCAGTACTTC.

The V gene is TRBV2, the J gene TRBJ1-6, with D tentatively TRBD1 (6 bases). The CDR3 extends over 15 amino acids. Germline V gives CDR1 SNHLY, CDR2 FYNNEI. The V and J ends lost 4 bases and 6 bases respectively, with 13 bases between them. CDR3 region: CASSGQGPFNSPLHF. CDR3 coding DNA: TGTGCCAGCAGTGGGCAGGGGCCCTTTAATTCACCCCTCCACTTT.

The CDR3 loop is CASKLEVSTEAFF. The CDR3 DNA is TGTGCCAGCAAGTTAGAGGTGTCCACTGAAGCTTTCTTT. The chain has TRBV12-3 or TRBV12-4 and TRBJ1-1; D not certain. The V end lost 7 bases, the J end lost 4 bases, and 13 bases lay between the germline ends. The CDR3 totals 13 residues.

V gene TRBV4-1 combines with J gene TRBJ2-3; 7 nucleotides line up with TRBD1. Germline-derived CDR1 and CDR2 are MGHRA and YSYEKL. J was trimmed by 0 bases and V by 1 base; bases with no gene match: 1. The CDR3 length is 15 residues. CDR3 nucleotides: TGCGCCAGCAGCCAAGGACAGGGAAGCACAGATACGCAGTATTTT. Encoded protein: CASSQGQGSTDTQYF.

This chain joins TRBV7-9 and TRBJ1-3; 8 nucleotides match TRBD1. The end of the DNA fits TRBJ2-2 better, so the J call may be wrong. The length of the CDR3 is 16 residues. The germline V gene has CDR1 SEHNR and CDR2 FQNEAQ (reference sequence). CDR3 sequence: CASSPSDRGGTGELFF. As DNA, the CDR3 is TGTGCCAGCAGCCCGTCCGACAGGGGTGGGACCGGGGAGCTGTTTTTT.

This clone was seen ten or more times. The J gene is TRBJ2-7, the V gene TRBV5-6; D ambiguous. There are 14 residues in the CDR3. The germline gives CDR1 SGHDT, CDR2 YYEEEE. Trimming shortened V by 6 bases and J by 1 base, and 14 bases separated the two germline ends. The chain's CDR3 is CASTSRFGSYEQYF. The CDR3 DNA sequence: TGTGCCAGCACCTCAAGGTTCGGGTCCTACGAGCAGTACTTC.

The CDR3 sequence: CASSVGGGTPEAFF. The CDR3 DNA reads TGTGCCAGCAGCGTAGGCGGAGGGACCCCTGAAGCTTTCTTT. V is TRBV9 and J is TRBJ1-1, with D tentatively TRBD1 (5 bases). Per the germline V gene, CDR1 is SGDLS and CDR2 is YYNGEE. Trimming pared 0 bases from V and 6 bases from J, leaving 12 bases between. The CDR3 is 14 amino acids.

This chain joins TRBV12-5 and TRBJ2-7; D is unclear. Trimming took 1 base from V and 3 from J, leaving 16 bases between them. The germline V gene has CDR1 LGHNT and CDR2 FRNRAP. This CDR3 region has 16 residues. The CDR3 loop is CASGLARIYQDYEQYF. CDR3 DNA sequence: TGTGCTAGTGGTTTGGCCAGGATTTATCAGGACTACGAGCAGTACTTC.

CDR3 sequence reads: CASSLSRDKETQYF. The DNA of the CDR3 is TGTGCCAGCAGCTTATCTCGAGACAAGGAGACCCAGTACTTC. The chain employs TRBV7-2 and TRBJ2-5; D gene unclear. This CDR3 has 14 residues. CDR1 SGHTA and CDR2 FQGNSA come from the germline V gene. Deletions cut 2 bases from V and 5 bases from J, with 12 bases between.

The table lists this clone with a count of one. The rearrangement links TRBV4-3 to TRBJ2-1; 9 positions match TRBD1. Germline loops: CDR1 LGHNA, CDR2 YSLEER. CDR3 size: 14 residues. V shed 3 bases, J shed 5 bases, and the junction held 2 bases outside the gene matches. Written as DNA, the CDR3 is TGCGCCAGCAGCCAGGGACAGGGTCACAATGAGCAGTTCTTC. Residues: CASSQGQGHNEQFF.

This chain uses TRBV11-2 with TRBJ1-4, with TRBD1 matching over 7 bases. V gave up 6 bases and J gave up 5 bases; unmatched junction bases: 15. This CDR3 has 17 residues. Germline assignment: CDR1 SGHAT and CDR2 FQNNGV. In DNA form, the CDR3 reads TGTGCCAGCAGAGTACCGGGACAGCCTAACGTAAATGAAAAACTGTTTTTT. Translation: CASRVPGQPNVNEKLFF.

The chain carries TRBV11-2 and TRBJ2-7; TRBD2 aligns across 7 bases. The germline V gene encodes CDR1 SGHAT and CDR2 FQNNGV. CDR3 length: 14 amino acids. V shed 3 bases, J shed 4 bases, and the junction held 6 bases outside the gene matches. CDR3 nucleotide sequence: TGTGCCAGCAGCTTGGGGCGGGGGTTTTACGAGCAGTACTTC. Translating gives CASSLGRGFYEQYF.

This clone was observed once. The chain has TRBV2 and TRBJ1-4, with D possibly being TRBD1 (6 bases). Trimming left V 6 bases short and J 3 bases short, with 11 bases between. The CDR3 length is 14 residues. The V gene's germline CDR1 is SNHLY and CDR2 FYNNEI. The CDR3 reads CASSNRESNEKLFF. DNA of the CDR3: TGTGCCAGCAGCAACAGGGAGTCTAATGAAAAACTGTTTTTT.

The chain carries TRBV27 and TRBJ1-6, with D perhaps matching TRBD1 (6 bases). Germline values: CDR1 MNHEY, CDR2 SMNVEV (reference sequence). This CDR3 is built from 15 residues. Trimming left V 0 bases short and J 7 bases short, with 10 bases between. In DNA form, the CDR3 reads TGTGCCAGCAGTTTATCTGGGGGCAGAAATTCACCCCTCCACTTT. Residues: CASSLSGGRNSPLHF.

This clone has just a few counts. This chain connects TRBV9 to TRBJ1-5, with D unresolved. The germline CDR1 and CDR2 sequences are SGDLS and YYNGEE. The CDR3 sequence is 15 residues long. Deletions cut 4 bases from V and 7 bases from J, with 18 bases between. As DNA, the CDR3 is TGTGCCAGCAGCCCGGCCGCGGGTACTTGGCAGCCCCAGCATTTT. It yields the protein CASSPAAGTWQPQHF. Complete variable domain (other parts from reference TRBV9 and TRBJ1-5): DSGVTQTPKHLITATGQRVTLRCSPRSGDLSVYWYQQSLDQGLQFLIQYYNGEERAKGNILERFSAQQFPDLHSELNLSSLELGDSALYFCASSPAAGTWQPQHFGDGTRLSIL.

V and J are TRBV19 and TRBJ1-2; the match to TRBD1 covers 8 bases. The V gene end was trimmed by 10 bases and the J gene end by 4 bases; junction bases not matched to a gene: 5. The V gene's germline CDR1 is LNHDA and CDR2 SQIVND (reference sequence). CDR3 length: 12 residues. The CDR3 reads CATDRGGYGYTF. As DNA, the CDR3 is TGTGCCACCGACAGGGGCGGCTATGGCTACACCTTC.

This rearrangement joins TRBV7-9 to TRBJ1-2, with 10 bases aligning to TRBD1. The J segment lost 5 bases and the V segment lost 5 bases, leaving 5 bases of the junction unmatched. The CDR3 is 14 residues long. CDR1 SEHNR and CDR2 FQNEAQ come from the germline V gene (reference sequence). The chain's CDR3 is CASSRPGQGYGYTF. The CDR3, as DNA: TGTGCCAGCAGCCGCCCGGGACAGGGGTATGGCTACACCTTC. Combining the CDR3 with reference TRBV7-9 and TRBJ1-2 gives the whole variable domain DTGVSQNPRHKITKRGQNVTFRCDPISEHNRLYWYRQTLGQGPEFLTYFQNEAQLEKSRLLSDRFSAERPKGSFSTLEIQRTEQGDSAMYLCASSRPGQGYGYTFGSGTRLTVV.

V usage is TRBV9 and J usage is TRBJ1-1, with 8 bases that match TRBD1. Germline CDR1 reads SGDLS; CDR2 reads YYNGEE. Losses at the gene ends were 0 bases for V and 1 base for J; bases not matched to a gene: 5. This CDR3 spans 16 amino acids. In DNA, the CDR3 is TGTGCCAGCAGCGTAGTTGCAGGGGGCACGAACACTGAAGCTTTCTTT. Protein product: CASSVVAGGTNTEAFF.

This CDR3 is CASSDRVNTEAFF. CDR3 DNA: TGTGCCAGCAGTGACAGGGTGAACACTGAAGCTTTCTTT. This chain uses TRBV28 with TRBJ1-1; 7 nucleotides align to TRBD1. The CDR3 contains 13 residues. Germline CDR1 MDHEN, CDR2 SYDVKM. V shed 5 bases and J 0 bases; nucleotides not matched to a gene: 0.

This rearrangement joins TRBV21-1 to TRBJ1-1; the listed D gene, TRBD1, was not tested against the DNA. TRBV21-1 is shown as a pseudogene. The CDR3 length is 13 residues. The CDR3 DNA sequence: TGTGCCAGCACAACAGGGGGCGACACTGAAGCTTTCTTT. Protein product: CASTTGGDTEAFF.

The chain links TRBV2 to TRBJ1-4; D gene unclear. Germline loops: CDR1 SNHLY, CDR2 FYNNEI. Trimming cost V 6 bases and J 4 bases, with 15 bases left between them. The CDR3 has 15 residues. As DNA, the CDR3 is TGTGCCAGCAGCGCCAGTCGGGGAAATAATGAAAAACTGTTTTTT. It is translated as CASSASRGNNEKLFF.

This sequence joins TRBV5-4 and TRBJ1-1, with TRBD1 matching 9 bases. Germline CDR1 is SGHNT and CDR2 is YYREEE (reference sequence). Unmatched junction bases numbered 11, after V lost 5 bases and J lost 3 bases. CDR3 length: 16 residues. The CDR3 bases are TGTGCCAGCAGTTATACAGGGGGCGCGGGGGACACTGAAGCTTTCTTT. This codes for CASSYTGGAGDTEAFF.

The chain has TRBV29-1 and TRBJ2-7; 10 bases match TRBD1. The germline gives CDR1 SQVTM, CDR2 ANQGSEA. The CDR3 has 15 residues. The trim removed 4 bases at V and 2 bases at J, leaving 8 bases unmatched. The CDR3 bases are TGCAGCGTTGTGGGTTCGGACAGGGGGGCCTACGAGCAGTACTTC. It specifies CSVVGSDRGAYEQYF.